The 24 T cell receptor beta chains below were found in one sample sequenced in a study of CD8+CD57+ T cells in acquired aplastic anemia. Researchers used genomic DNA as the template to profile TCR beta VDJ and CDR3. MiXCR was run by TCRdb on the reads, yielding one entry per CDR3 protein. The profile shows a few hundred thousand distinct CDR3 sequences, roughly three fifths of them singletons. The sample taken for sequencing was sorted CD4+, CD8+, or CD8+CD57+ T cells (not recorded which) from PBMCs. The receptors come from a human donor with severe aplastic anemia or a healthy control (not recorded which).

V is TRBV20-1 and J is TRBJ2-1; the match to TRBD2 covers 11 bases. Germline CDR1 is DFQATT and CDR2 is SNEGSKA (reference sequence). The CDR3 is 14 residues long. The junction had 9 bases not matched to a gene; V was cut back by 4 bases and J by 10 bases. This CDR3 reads CSAKLAGDVGEQFF. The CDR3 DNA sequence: TGCAGTGCTAAACTAGCGGGGGATGTAGGGGAGCAGTTCTTC.

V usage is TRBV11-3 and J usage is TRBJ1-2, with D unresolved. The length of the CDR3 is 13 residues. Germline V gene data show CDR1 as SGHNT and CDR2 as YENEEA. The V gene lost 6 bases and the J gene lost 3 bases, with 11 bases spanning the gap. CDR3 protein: CASSTGSHYGYTF. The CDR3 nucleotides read TGTGCCAGCAGTACGGGGTCCCACTATGGCTACACCTTC.

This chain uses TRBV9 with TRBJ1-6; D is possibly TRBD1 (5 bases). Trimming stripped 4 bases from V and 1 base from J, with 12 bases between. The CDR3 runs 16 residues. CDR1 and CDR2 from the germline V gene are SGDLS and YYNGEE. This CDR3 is CASSRDLRSYNSPLHF. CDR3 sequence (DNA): TGTGCCAGCAGCCGGGACTTGCGATCCTATAATTCACCCCTCCACTTT.

CDR3: CASSELGQGADEQFF. CDR3 nucleotide sequence: TGTGCCAGCAGTGAACTAGGACAGGGGGCCGATGAGCAGTTCTTC. This chain links TRBV2 with TRBJ2-1, with 11 bases aligning to TRBD1. The CDR3 is 15 amino acids. CDR1 is SNHLY and CDR2 is FYNNEI in the germline V gene. J was trimmed by 8 bases and V by 2 bases; bases with no gene match: 5.

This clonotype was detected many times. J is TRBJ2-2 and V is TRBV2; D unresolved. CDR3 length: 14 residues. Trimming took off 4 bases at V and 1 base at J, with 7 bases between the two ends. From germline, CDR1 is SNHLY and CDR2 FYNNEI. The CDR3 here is CASSVRQNTGELFF. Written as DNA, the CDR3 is TGTGCCAGCAGTGTACGACAGAACACCGGGGAGCTGTTTTTT. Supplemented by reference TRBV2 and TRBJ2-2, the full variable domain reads EPEVTQTPSHQVTQMGQEVILRCVPISNHLYFYWYRQILGQKVEFLVSFYNNEISEKSEIFDDQFSVERPDGSNFTLKIRSTKLEDSAMYFCASSVRQNTGELFFGEGSRLTVL.

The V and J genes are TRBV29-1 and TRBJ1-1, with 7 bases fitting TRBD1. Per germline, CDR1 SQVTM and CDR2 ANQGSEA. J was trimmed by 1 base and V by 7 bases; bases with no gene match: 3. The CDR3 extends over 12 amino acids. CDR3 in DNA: TGCAGCGCGCACAGGGGGAACACTGAAGCTTTCTTT. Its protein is CSAHRGNTEAFF.

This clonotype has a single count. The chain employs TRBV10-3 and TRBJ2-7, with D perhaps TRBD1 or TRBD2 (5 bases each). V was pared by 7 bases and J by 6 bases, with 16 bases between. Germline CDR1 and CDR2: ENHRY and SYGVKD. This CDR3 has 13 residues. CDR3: CAITGTGATEQYF. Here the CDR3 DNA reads TGTGCCATCACGGGGACCGGGGCCACCGAGCAGTACTTC.

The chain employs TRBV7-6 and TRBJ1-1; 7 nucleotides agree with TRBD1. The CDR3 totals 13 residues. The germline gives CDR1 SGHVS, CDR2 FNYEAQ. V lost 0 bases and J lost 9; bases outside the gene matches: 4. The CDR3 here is CASSLAVTGKAFF. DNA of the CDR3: TGTGCCAGCAGCTTAGCTGTGACAGGGAAAGCTTTCTTT.

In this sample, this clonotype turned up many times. This chain's CDR3 is CSARDSSWSGSGNTIYF. The CDR3 bases are TGCAGTGCTAGAGATTCGTCGTGGTCCGGATCTGGAAACACCATATATTTT. The genes are TRBV20-1 and TRBJ1-3; no clear D gene. Germline V CDR1 and CDR2: DFQATT, SNEGSKA (reference sequence). The CDR3 length is 17 residues. V shed 0 bases and J shed 1 base, with 16 bases lying between them.

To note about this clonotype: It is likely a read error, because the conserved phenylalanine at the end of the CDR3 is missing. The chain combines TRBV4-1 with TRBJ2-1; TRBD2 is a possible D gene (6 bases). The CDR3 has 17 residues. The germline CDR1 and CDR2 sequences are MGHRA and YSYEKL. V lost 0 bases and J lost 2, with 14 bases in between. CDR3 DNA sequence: TGCGCCAGCAGCCAAGATCAGTCGGGACTTACCTACAATGAGCAGTTCTCC. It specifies CASSQDQSGLTYNEQFS.

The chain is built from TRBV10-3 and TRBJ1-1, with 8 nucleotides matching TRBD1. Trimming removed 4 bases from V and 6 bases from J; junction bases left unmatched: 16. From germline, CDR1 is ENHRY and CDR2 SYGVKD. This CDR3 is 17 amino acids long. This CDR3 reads CAISGVGQGASNSEAFF. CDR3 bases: TGTGCCATCAGTGGGGTGGGGCAGGGGGCATCTAACTCTGAAGCTTTCTTT.

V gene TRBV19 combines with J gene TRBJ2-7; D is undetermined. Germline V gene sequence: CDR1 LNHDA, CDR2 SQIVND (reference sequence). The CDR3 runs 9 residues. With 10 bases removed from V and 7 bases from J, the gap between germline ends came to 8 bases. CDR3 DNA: TGTGCCAATGTGGGGGAGCAGTACTTC. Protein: CANVGEQYF.

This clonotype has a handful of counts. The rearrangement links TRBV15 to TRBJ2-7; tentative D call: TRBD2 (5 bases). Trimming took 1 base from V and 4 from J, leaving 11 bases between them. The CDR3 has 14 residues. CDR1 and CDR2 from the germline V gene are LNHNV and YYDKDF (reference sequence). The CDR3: CATSRGTGSYEQYF. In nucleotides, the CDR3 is TGTGCCACCAGCAGAGGGACTGGTTCGTACGAGCAGTACTTC.

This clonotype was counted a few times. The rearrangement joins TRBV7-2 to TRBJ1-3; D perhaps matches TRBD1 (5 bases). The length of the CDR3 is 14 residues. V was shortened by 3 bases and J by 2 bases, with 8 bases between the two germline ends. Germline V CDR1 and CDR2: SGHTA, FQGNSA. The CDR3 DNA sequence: TGTGCCAGCAGCTTGGGAGGGGCTGGAAACACCATATATTTT. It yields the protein CASSLGGAGNTIYF.

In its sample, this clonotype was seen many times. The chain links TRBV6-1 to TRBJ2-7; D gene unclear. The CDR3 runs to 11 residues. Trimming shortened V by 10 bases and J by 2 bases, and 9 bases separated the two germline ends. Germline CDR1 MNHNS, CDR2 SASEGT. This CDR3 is CATSLAYEQYF. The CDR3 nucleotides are TGTGCCACCTCCCTAGCCTACGAGCAGTACTTC.

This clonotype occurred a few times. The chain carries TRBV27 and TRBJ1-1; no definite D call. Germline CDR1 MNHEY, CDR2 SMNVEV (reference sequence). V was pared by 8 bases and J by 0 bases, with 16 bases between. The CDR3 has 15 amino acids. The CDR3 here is CASLPQRRLNTEAFF. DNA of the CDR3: TGTGCCAGCCTCCCCCAGCGGCGCCTGAACACTGAAGCTTTCTTT.

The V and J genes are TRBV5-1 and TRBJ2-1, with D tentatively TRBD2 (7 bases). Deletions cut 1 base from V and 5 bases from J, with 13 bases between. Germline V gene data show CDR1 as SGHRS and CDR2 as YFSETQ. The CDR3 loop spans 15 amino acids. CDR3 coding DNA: TGCGCCAGCAGCTTGTGGGGGGCGGGAGACAATGAGCAGTTCTTC. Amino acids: CASSLWGAGDNEQFF. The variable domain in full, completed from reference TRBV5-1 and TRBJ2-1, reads KAGVTQTPRYLIKTRGQQVTLSCSPISGHRSVSWYQQTPGQGLQFLFEYFSETQRNKGNFPGRFSGRQFSNSRSEMNVSTLELGDSALYLCASSLWGAGDNEQFFGPGTRLTVL.

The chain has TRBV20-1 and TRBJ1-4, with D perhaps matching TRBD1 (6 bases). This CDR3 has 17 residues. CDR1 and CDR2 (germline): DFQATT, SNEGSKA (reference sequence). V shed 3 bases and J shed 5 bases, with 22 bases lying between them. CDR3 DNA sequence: TGCAGTGCTAGCAAACCTTCAGGGGAGGAGGGGAATGAAAAACTGTTTTTT. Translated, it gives CSASKPSGEEGNEKLFF.

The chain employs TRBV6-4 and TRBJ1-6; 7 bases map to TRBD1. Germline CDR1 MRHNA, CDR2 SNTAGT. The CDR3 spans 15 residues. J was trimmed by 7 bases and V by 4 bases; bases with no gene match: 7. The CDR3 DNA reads TGTGCCAGCAGTGGACAGGGAATTGACAATTCACCCCTCCACTTT. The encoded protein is CASSGQGIDNSPLHF.

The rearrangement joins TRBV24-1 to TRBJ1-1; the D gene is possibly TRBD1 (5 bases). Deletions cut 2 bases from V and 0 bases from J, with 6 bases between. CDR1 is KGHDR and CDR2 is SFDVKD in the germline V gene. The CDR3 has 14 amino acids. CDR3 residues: CATSDSGVNTEAFF. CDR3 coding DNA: TGTGCCACCAGTGATTCGGGGGTGAACACTGAAGCTTTCTTT.

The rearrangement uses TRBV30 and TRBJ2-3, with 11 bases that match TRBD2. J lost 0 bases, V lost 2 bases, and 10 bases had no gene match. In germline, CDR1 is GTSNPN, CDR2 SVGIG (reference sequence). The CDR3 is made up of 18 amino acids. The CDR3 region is CAWSFLRTSGSSTDTQYF. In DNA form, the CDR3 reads TGTGCCTGGAGTTTCTTAAGGACTAGCGGGTCTAGCACAGATACGCAGTATTTT.

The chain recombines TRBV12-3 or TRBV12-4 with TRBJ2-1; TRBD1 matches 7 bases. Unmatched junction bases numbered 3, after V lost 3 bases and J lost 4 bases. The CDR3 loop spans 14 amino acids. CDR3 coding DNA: TGTGCCAGCAGTTTTGGGACAGAGTACAATGAGCAGTTCTTC. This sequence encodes CASSFGTEYNEQFF.

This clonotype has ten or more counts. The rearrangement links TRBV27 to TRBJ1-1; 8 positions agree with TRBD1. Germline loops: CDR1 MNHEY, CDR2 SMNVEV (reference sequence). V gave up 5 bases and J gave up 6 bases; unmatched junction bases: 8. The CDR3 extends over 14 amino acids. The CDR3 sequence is CASSQDRVTSEAFF. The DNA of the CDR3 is TGTGCCAGCAGTCAGGACAGGGTCACGTCTGAAGCTTTCTTT.

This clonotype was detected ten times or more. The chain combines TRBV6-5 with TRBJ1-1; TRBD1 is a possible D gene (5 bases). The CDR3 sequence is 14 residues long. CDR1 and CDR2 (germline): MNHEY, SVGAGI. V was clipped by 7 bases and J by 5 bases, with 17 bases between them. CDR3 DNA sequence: TGTGCCAGCACCGACGGGGGGGGTGGTACTGAAGCTTTCTTT. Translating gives CASTDGGGGTEAFF.